The 9 T cell receptor beta chains below all came from one sample that was sequenced in a study of identical twins. Each CDR3 protein gets one entry after TCRdb re-called the 5' RACE reads with MiXCR. Among around 340,000 distinct CDR3 sequences listed, roughly 9% were seen once. Sequenced: naive T cells sorted from blood. These TCRs come from a woman between 45 and 65 years old in good health.

This clonotype was detected many times. The V gene is TRBV4-1, the J gene TRBJ2-1; D remains ambiguous. CDR1 and CDR2 (germline): MGHRA, YSYEKL. Trimming took off 1 base at V and 8 bases at J, with 6 bases between the two ends. This CDR3 has 12 residues. The CDR3 coding sequence is TGCGCCAGCAGCCAAGGGGGTTATGAGCAGTTCTTC. Translation gives CASSQGGYEQFF.

This clonotype was found a few times. The gene calls are TRBV5-1 and TRBJ1-6, with no clear D. Trimming pared 0 bases from V and 8 bases from J, leaving 9 bases between. The CDR3 loop spans 14 amino acids. CDR1 is SGHRS, CDR2 YFSETQ, per germline. The CDR3 DNA follows: TGCGCCAGCAGCTTGGCCCTGAGGTATTCACCCCTCCACTTT. Amino acids: CASSLALRYSPLHF.

A few counts support this clonotype. The chain uses TRBV2 and TRBJ2-6; possibly TRBD2 for D (5 bases). Deletions cut 3 bases from V and 0 bases from J, with 6 bases between. Germline V CDR1 and CDR2: SNHLY, FYNNEI. CDR3 length equals 15 residues. As DNA, the CDR3 is TGTGCCAGCAGTGAGGAGGTCTCTGGGGCCAACGTCCTGACTTTC. It codes for CASSEEVSGANVLTF.

This clonotype was detected a few times. This sequence joins TRBV7-9 and TRBJ2-7; 10 bases are a match to TRBD1. CDR1 SEHNR and CDR2 FQNEAQ come from the germline V gene (reference sequence). This CDR3 comprises 16 residues. V lost 4 bases, J lost 2 bases, and 8 bases stayed unmatched. CDR3: CASSWAGQGSTYEQYF. The CDR3 bases are TGTGCCAGCAGCTGGGCGGGACAGGGGTCTACCTACGAGCAGTACTTC.

This clonotype was counted only a few times. The J gene is TRBJ2-7, the V gene TRBV6-1; the D is unclear. Trimming pared 1 base from V and 3 bases from J, leaving 10 bases between. The germline CDR1 and CDR2 sequences are MNHNS and SASEGT. The CDR3 runs to 14 residues. CDR3 nucleotide sequence: TGTGCCAGCAGTGAAGGAGCGCCTTACTACGAGCAGTACGTC. It translates to CASSEGAPYYEQYV.

A few counts support this clonotype. The CDR3 is CASSPRHNEKLFF. CDR3 nucleotide sequence: TGTGCCAGCAGTCCCAGACACAATGAAAAACTGTTTTTT. The chain has TRBV25-1 and TRBJ1-4; no firm D call. The CDR3 has 13 residues. The germline gives CDR1 MGHDK, CDR2 SYGVNS. V lost 5 bases to trimming and J lost 5 bases, with 9 bases between them.

CDR3 loop: CASGTLRLSSTDTQYF. In nucleotides, the CDR3 is TGTGCCAGCGGGACTCTACGCCTCTCTAGCACAGATACGCAGTATTTT. The chain couples TRBV6-5 to TRBJ2-3, with D maybe TRBD2 (6 bases). V gave up 8 bases and J gave up 0 bases, with 18 bases separating them. In germline, CDR1 is MNHEY, CDR2 SVGAGI. CDR3 length: 16 residues.

This chain connects TRBV30 to TRBJ1-1, with D unresolved. The ends were cut back, 5 bases at V and 0 bases at J, with 7 bases in the middle. The germline gives CDR1 GTSNPN, CDR2 SVGIG (reference sequence). CDR3 length: 12 residues. CDR3 DNA sequence: TGTGCCTGGGATGGGATGAACACTGAAGCTTTCTTT. Encoded protein: CAWDGMNTEAFF.

The chain couples TRBV12-5 to TRBJ2-3, with 9 nucleotides matching TRBD2. The germline V gene has CDR1 LGHNT and CDR2 FRNRAP. The ends lost 5 bases at V and 9 bases at J; junction bases unmatched: 27. The CDR3 length is 20 residues. CDR3 coding DNA: TGTGCTAGTGGTCTACCGACTGACAGGAGATTCGGCGGGAGGGCCCGAACGCAGTATTTT. It specifies CASGLPTDRRFGGRARTQYF. The full variable domain, with the rest looked up from reference TRBV12-5 and TRBJ2-3, is DARVTQTPRHKVTEMGQEVTMRCQPILGHNTVFWYRQTMMQGLELLAYFRNRAPLDDSGMPKDRFSAEMPDATLATLKIQPSEPRDSAVYFCASGLPTDRRFGGRARTQYFGPGTRLTVL.